Each of the 22 T cell receptor beta chains below was sequenced from the same sample in a study of memory CD4+ T cells and cytomegalovirus serostatus (dated by TCRdb to about 2019). Single viable CD3+CD4+CD8-CD45RO+ cells were sorted as memory CD4+ T cells on a FACSAria II. Receptor amplification or capture employed the immunoSEQ multiplex PCR assay. TCRdb re-hosts the immuneACCESS table, in-frame sequences only. Its copies lack some clones; in the studies checked, an unresolved V gene accounts for under half of them, and the cause for the rest is not known. This sample lists 50,000 or so clones; 65% to 80% were detected once. 1.3% to 1.5% of the sample rests with the top ten. The sample comprised memory CD4+ T cells from blood. The receptors derive from an adult in good health and CMV-seropositive.

The chain links TRBV28 to TRBJ1-3; D is possibly TRBD1 (6 bases). This CDR3 contains 16 residues. Trimming stripped 10 bases from V and 0 bases from J, with 19 bases between. Germline lookup yields CDR1 MDHEN and CDR2 SYDVKM. CDR3 loop: CATQGGLSGSGNTIYF. The CDR3 region has the DNA TGTGCCACCCAAGGGGGACTCTCGGGCTCTGGAAACACCATATATTTT.

V and J are TRBV7-2 and TRBJ2-7, with a tentative D call TRBD2 (5 bases). Germline V gene sequence: CDR1 SGHTA, CDR2 FQGNSA. Trimming removed 2 bases at V and 0 bases at J, with 11 bases between. CDR3 length equals 15 residues. The CDR3 DNA reads as TGTGCCAGCAGCTTAAGCGGAAGGAGCTCCTACGAGCAGTACTTC. This gives the protein CASSLSGRSSYEQYF.

The chain has TRBV15 and TRBJ2-7; TRBD1 is a possible D gene (6 bases). The V end was cut by 0 bases, the J end by 7 bases, with 16 bases between. The CDR3 extends over 15 amino acids. Germline V lookup: CDR1 LNHNV, CDR2 YYDKDF (reference sequence). CDR3 protein: CATSRDRGRLFEQYF. CDR3 nucleotide sequence: TGTGCCACCAGCAGAGACAGGGGACGACTTTTTGAGCAGTACTTC.

The chain employs TRBV7-2 and TRBJ2-3; D gene unclear. The length of the CDR3 is 13 residues. Germline assignment: CDR1 SGHTA and CDR2 FQGNSA. V was shortened by 7 bases and J by 14 bases, with 22 bases between the two germline ends. CDR3 in DNA: TGTGCCAGCACCCAAGGTGCCCAAACCTCCCGGTATTTT. It translates to CASTQGAQTSRYF. The full variable domain, its missing parts supplied by reference TRBV7-2 and TRBJ2-3, is GAGVSQSPSNKVTEKGKDVELRCDPISGHTALYWYRQSLGQGLEFLIYFQGNSAPDKSGLPSDRFSAERTGGSVSTLTIQRTQQEDSAVYLCASTQGAQTSRYFGPGTRLTVL.

The rearrangement joins TRBV28 to TRBJ1-5; D possibly corresponds to TRBD1 (5 bases). The germline V and J ends were trimmed by 2 bases and 4 bases, with 9 bases remaining between them. CDR3 length equals 14 residues. Looked up from germline, CDR1 is MDHEN and CDR2 is SYDVKM. CDR3 bases: TGTGCCAGCAGTTTAGGGCGGGGGAATCAGCCCCAGCATTTT. This codes for CASSLGRGNQPQHF.

This clone was counted a single time. The chain joins TRBV2 to TRBJ2-4, with D possibly matching TRBD1 (6 bases). Germline assignment: CDR1 SNHLY and CDR2 FYNNEI. V lost 2 bases to trimming and J lost 10 bases, with 18 bases between them. The CDR3 is made up of 15 amino acids. The CDR3 loop reads CASSESGAGPLIQYF. CDR3 coding DNA: TGTGCCAGCAGTGAATCAGGGGCCGGACCTCTTATTCAGTACTTC.

V usage is TRBV6-1 and J usage is TRBJ2-3; D is uncertain. CDR3 length: 11 residues. CDR1 is MNHNS and CDR2 is SASEGT in the germline V gene. V was shortened by 6 bases and J by 5 bases, with 6 bases between the two germline ends. The CDR3 loop is CASSPGDTQYF. As DNA, the CDR3 is TGTGCCAGCAGCCCAGGAGATACGCAGTATTTT.

The chain is built from TRBV9 and TRBJ2-1; D is ambiguous. V was clipped by 4 bases and J by 8 bases, with 13 bases between them. The germline gives CDR1 SGDLS, CDR2 YYNGEE. The CDR3 extends over 13 amino acids. The chain's CDR3 is CASSPNTPHEQFF. The CDR3 nucleotides read TGTGCCAGCAGCCCGAACACCCCCCATGAGCAGTTCTTC.

The V gene is TRBV28, the J gene TRBJ2-5, with TRBD2 as a possible D gene (5 bases). Trimming pared 4 bases from V and 1 base from J, leaving 10 bases between. The germline V gene encodes CDR1 MDHEN and CDR2 SYDVKM. The CDR3 extends over 14 amino acids. The CDR3 nucleotides read TGTGCCAGCAGTTCTTCAGCGGTCCAAGAGACCCAGTACTTC. This translates into CASSSSAVQETQYF.

The chain joins TRBV5-1 to TRBJ1-3; D is unresolved. V dropped 5 bases and J dropped 0 bases, with 6 bases sitting between them. The CDR3 has 13 residues. Per germline, CDR1 SGHRS and CDR2 YFSETQ. The CDR3 is CASRLHSGNTIYF. DNA for the CDR3: TGCGCCAGCAGACTTCACTCTGGAAACACCATATATTTT. The variable domain in full, with the rest retrieved from reference TRBV5-1 and TRBJ1-3, is KAGVTQTPRYLIKTRGQQVTLSCSPISGHRSVSWYQQTPGQGLQFLFEYFSETQRNKGNFPGRFSGRQFSNSRSEMNVSTLELGDSALYLCASRLHSGNTIYFGEGSWLTVV.

Only a few counts were recorded for this clone. The V gene is TRBV6-4, the J gene TRBJ1-5; no clear D gene. The germline gives CDR1 MRHNA, CDR2 SNTAGT. With 2 bases removed from V and 4 bases from J, the gap between germline ends came to 3 bases. The CDR3 sequence is 12 residues long. CDR3 DNA: TGTGCCAGCAGTGACGGGAATCAGCCCCAGCATTTT. This sequence encodes CASSDGNQPQHF.

V and J are TRBV19 and TRBJ2-3; 8 bases fit TRBD1. Germline lookup yields CDR1 LNHDA and CDR2 SQIVND (reference sequence). The CDR3 has 15 residues. Germline trimming cut 4 bases from V and 3 bases from J; bases unmatched to any gene: 6. This CDR3 reads CASSTTGEETDTQYF. The DNA for the CDR3 is TGTGCCAGTAGTACGACAGGGGAGGAAACAGATACGCAGTATTTT.

The CDR3 is CASSPPGTATNEKLFF. The CDR3 coding sequence is TGTGCCAGCTCACCACCCGGGACAGCAACTAATGAAAAACTGTTTTTT. V is TRBV18 and J is TRBJ1-4; 7 positions match TRBD1. J gave up 0 bases and V 0 bases, and 1 base lay outside the gene matches. The CDR3 loop spans 16 amino acids. Germline V lookup: CDR1 KGHSH, CDR2 LQKENI. The full variable domain, its missing parts supplied by reference TRBV18 and TRBJ1-4, is NAGVMQNPRHLVRRRGQEARLRCSPMKGHSHVYWYRQLPEEGLKFMVYLQKENIIDESGMPKERFSAEFPKEGPSILRIQQVVRGDSAAYFCASSPPGTATNEKLFFGSGTQLSVL.

This clone was seen only a few times. The chain recombines TRBV30 with TRBJ2-3; D gene ambiguous. V was cut by 8 bases and J by 3 bases, with 18 bases left in between. CDR1 and CDR2 from the germline V gene are GTSNPN and SVGIG (reference sequence). The CDR3 totals 14 residues. The CDR3 DNA is TGTGCCACTACACAGTCTTCAGGAACAGATACGCAGTATTTT. Amino acid sequence: CATTQSSGTDTQYF.

The rearrangement joins TRBV7-9 to TRBJ1-1; D unclear. The CDR3 sequence is 14 residues long. V lost 5 bases, J lost 0 bases, and 10 bases lay in between. Germline-derived CDR1 and CDR2 are SEHNR and FQNEAQ (reference sequence). The DNA of the CDR3 is TGTGCCAGCAGCATTGCTTCAATGAACACTGAAGCTTTCTTT. It encodes CASSIASMNTEAFF. Full variable domain (outside the CDR3, taken from reference TRBV7-9 and TRBJ1-1): DTGVSQNPRHKITKRGQNVTFRCDPISEHNRLYWYRQTLGQGPEFLTYFQNEAQLEKSRLLSDRFSAERPKGSFSTLEIQRTEQGDSAMYLCASSIASMNTEAFFGQGTRLTVV.

This clone was seen only a few times. The chain employs TRBV9 and TRBJ1-1; 10 bases map to TRBD1. The V segment lost 3 bases and the J segment 4 bases; nucleotides outside the gene matches: 3. The CDR3 totals 14 residues. Germline V CDR1 and CDR2: SGDLS, YYNGEE. CDR3 nucleotide sequence: TGTGCCAGCAGCGGGACAGGGGGAGTCACTGAAGCTTTCTTT. It specifies CASSGTGGVTEAFF.

The rearrangement uses TRBV5-6 and TRBJ2-7; 11 bases match TRBD1. V lost 3 bases and J lost 4; bases outside the gene matches: 6. CDR1 SGHDT and CDR2 YYEEEE come from the germline V gene. The CDR3 loop spans 15 amino acids. CDR3 sequence: CASSYRDRGRYEQYF. The CDR3 coding sequence is TGTGCCAGCAGCTACCGGGACAGGGGGAGGTACGAGCAGTACTTC.

This chain links TRBV27 with TRBJ2-1, with D perhaps TRBD1 or TRBD2 (5 bases each). The CDR3 sequence is 15 residues long. The germline CDR1 and CDR2 sequences are MNHEY and SMNVEV (reference sequence). V was shortened by 1 base and J by 9 bases, with 16 bases between the two germline ends. The CDR3 here is CASSLFPGTRSEQFF. The CDR3, as DNA: TGTGCCAGCAGTTTATTCCCCGGGACCAGGAGTGAGCAGTTCTTC.

This chain links TRBV9 with TRBJ2-5; 8 bases fit TRBD2. The trim removed 0 bases at V and 3 bases at J, leaving 4 bases unmatched. Germline CDR1 reads SGDLS; CDR2 reads YYNGEE. The CDR3 extends over 15 amino acids. The chain's CDR3 is CASSVGAGGEETQYF. The CDR3 bases are TGTGCCAGCAGCGTAGGGGCGGGGGGCGAAGAGACCCAGTACTTC. The entire variable domain, with the rest obtained from reference TRBV9 and TRBJ2-5, is as follows: DSGVTQTPKHLITATGQRVTLRCSPRSGDLSVYWYQQSLDQGLQFLIQYYNGEERAKGNILERFSAQQFPDLHSELNLSSLELGDSALYFCASSVGAGGEETQYFGPGTRLLVL.

The table lists this clone with a few counts. V usage is TRBV4-1 and J usage is TRBJ1-2, with D tentatively TRBD1 (5 bases). CDR3 length: 14 amino acids. Trimming stripped 5 bases from V and 2 bases from J, with 12 bases between. Germline assignment: CDR1 MGHRA and CDR2 YSYEKL. The CDR3 spells CASSYGAANYGYTF. CDR3 sequence (DNA): TGCGCCAGCAGCTATGGGGCCGCGAACTATGGCTACACCTTC.

V is TRBV4-3 and J is TRBJ1-1, with D perhaps TRBD1 (6 bases). CDR1 is LGHNA and CDR2 is YSLEER in the germline V gene. Trimming cost V 0 bases and J 4 bases, with 12 bases left between them. The CDR3 sequence is 15 residues long. This chain's CDR3 is CASSQDAGVGTEAFF. The CDR3 nucleotides are TGCGCCAGCAGCCAAGATGCAGGGGTAGGCACTGAAGCTTTCTTT.

The rearrangement joins TRBV28 to TRBJ1-1, with 8 positions matching TRBD1. In germline, CDR1 is MDHEN, CDR2 SYDVKM. V dropped 6 bases and J dropped 1; count of bases not matched to a gene: 7. The CDR3 has 15 amino acids. The CDR3 loop reads CASRVPGQANTEAFF. CDR3 bases: TGTGCCAGCAGGGTACCGGGACAGGCGAACACTGAAGCTTTCTTT.